This T cell receptor (beta chain) was observed in a study of identical twins. The CDR3 length is 14 residues. The germline V gene has CDR1 MNHNS and CDR2 SASEGT. V lost 7 bases, J lost 4 bases, and 14 bases lay in between. TCRdb reprocessed the 5' RACE reads via MiXCR and lists one record per CDR3 protein. The table records 500,000 to 650,000 distinct CDR3 sequences, around 24% of them present only once. This clonotype was observed a handful of times. Every donor was a healthy Caucasian. Separately, the same data were catalogued under a study of yellow fever vaccine responses in identical twins.

This receptor was identified in a woman younger than 30 in good health. The sample was CD4+ T cells sorted from blood. The rearrangement uses TRBV6-1 and TRBJ1-5, with D possibly TRBD1 on 5 matching bases. The CDR3 protein is CASKGAGRNQPQHF. The DNA for the CDR3 is TGTGCCAGCAAAGGGGCAGGGAGGAATCAGCCCCAGCATTTT.